This T cell receptor beta chain stems from a study of blood T cells in healthy people across ages. Study-level results: Older individuals had lower TCR beta diversity per million T cells (the decline was roughly linear). Diversity of TCR beta correlated strongly with naive T cell percentage. Long-lived donors had more naive CD4+ cells and higher diversity than aged donors.

A note on this clonotype: What it binds is not known.

Combining a sample-barcoded 5' primer with a J-beta primer mix, a second PCR ran for about 6 to 12 cycles. MiXCR, run by TCRdb on the 5' RACE reads, gives a single entry per CDR3 protein. The sample yields more than 700,000 distinct CDR3 sequences, 35% to 50% seen once. Collection of around 9.3 milliliters of peripheral blood was performed for each donor. CDR3 size: 15 residues. The trim removed 5 bases at V and 3 bases at J, leaving 9 bases unmatched. Germline CDR1 reads SNHLY; CDR2 reads FYNNEI. The source of this sequence is a man older than 75 in good health. Sequenced material: blood. The chain employs TRBV2 and TRBJ1-2; TRBD1 matches at 7 bases. As DNA, the CDR3 is TGTGCCAGCAGTACCGGACAGGAGTTCTACTATGGCTACACCTTC. Its translation is CASSTGQEFYYGYTF.